This TCR beta chain emerged from a study of CD8+ T cells in alopecia areata. Overall study results and limits: Normal scalp had lower clonality than lesional scalp, with alopecia totalis/universalis lesions showing this most strongly. Many expanded lesional clones remained in scalp and blood on tofacitinib. Clarity of TCR sharing across patients fell short of that in mice, possibly HLA-related.

On this clone: The antigen is not known.

CDR1 and CDR2 from the germline V gene are SGHAT and FQDESV (reference sequence). CDR3 length: 15 amino acids. Trimming removed 1 base at V and 5 bases at J, with 12 bases between. Treatment indicated: oral pan-JAK inhibitor, 5-10 mg twice daily. The sorting of PBMCs gave CD4+ and CD8+ T cells. RNA extraction and reverse transcription yielded cDNA as sequencing template. Only in-frame clones appear in the TCRdb table, and some are missing; sequencing was by immunoSEQ multiplex PCR. This sample yields about 140,000 clones, of which 82% are seen a single time; around 25% belongs to the top ten. This chain links TRBV11-1 with TRBJ2-1; possibly TRBD1 for D (6 bases). This specimen was CD8+ T cells sorted from blood, taken at week 4, from a patient treated with tofacitinib. This TCR derives from a human donor with alopecia areata. CDR3 in DNA: TGTGCCAGCAGCTTAGGACAGGTCGGGCACAATGAGCAGTTCTTC. As protein: CASSLGQVGHNEQFF.